This T cell receptor (beta chain) is from a study of T cell changes during pregnancy in multiple sclerosis. Sequenced by immunoSEQ multiplex PCR; TCRdb stores in-frame clones only, minus some. The table includes about 100,000 clones, 90% to 95% detected once. The germline CDR1 and CDR2 sequences are MNHEY and SMNVEV (reference sequence). The V and J ends lost 5 bases and 3 bases respectively, with 11 bases between them. The CDR3 runs 13 residues. To note about this clone: Distinct nucleotide sequences in the sample also encode this CDR3.

The chain carries TRBV27 and TRBJ2-7, with D perhaps TRBD1 (6 bases). Material: peripheral blood, obtained before pregnancy. The TCR sequence derives from a female donor with multiple sclerosis, enrolled in a pregnancy study. CDR3 region: CASSLTGNYEQYF. CDR3 nucleotides: TGTGCCAGCAGTCTAACAGGGAACTACGAGCAGTACTTC.